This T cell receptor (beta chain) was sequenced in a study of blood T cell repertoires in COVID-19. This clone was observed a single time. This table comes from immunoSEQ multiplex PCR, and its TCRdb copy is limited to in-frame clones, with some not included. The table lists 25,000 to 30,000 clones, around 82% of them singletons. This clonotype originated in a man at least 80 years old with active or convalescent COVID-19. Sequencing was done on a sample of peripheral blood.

In nucleotides, the CDR3 is TGTGCCAGCGGATACCGGGGACAGGCGAGGGGCTACACCTTC. Translation gives CASGYRGQARGYTF. The genes are TRBV27 and TRBJ1-2; 8 bases line up with TRBD1. The CDR3 runs 14 residues. V was pared by 8 bases and J by 8 bases, with 13 bases of the junction left unmatched. The germline gives CDR1 MNHEY, CDR2 SMNVEV (reference sequence).